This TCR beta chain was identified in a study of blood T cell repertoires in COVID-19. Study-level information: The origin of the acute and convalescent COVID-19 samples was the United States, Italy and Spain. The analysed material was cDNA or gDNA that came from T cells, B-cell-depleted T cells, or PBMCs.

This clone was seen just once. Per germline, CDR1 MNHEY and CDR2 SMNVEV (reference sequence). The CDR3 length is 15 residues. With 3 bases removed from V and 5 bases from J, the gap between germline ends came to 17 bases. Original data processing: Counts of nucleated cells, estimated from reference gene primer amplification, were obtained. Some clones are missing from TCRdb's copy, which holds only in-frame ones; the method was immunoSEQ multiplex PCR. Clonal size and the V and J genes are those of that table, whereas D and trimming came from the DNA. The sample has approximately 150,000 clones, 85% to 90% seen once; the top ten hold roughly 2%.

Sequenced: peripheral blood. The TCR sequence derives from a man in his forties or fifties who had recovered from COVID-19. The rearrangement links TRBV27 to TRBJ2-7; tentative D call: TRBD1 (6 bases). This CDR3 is CASSFFPSGDNEQYF. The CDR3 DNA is TGTGCCAGCAGTTTCTTTCCGTCAGGGGACAACGAGCAGTACTTC.